One and the same sample provided the 9 T cell receptor beta chains below, sequenced in a study of follicular helper T cells after annual influenza vaccination. The protocol was immunoSEQ multiplex PCR, while the TCRdb copy is restricted to in-frame clones and leaves out a portion. The sample has under 6,500 clones; 85% are singletons. As to time point: 2015-2016 season, pre-vaccination. Source: CXCR5+ CD38- circulating T follicular helper cells from blood, taken on the day of influenza vaccination. The sample's subset: circulating Tfh, non-naive CD4+CXCR5+PD-1+ (ICOS+CD38+ or ICOS-CD38-). These receptors originate from an adult who received the influenza vaccine.

The gene calls are TRBV5-6 and TRBJ1-5; tentative D call: TRBD1 (6 bases). The ends were cut back, 1 base at V and 4 bases at J, with 18 bases in the middle. Germline V lookup: CDR1 SGHDT, CDR2 YYEEEE. This CDR3 has 17 amino acids. CDR3: CASSLTGVGHRNQPQHF. CDR3 bases: TGTGCCAGCAGCTTGACGGGAGTGGGACATCGTAATCAGCCCCAGCATTTT.

In DNA, the CDR3 is TGTGCCAGCAGCTTAGATCAACCCGCAGATACGCAGTATTTT. Encoded protein: CASSLDQPADTQYF. The chain links TRBV11-3 to TRBJ2-3; D is ambiguous. The CDR3 runs 14 residues. The V gene's germline CDR1 is SGHNT and CDR2 YENEEA. The V and J ends lost 0 bases and 4 bases respectively, with 8 bases between them.

This chain connects TRBV27 to TRBJ2-1; D might be TRBD1 (6 bases). Trimming pared 4 bases from V and 3 bases from J, leaving 16 bases between. Per germline, CDR1 MNHEY and CDR2 SMNVEV (reference sequence). This CDR3 has 16 residues. CDR3 in amino acids: CASSSPRGQIYNEQFF. The CDR3 DNA reads TGTGCCAGCAGTTCCCCCCGAGGACAGATCTACAATGAGCAGTTCTTC.

The count of this clone is one. The chain joins TRBV7-2 to TRBJ1-3; TRBD1 agrees at 9 bases. CDR1 and CDR2 from the germline V gene are SGHTA and FQGNSA. V dropped 6 bases and J dropped 0; count of bases not matched to a gene: 3. This CDR3 region has 15 residues. CDR3 amino acids: CASRDRGHSGNTIYF. CDR3 nucleotides: TGTGCCAGCAGGGACAGGGGCCACTCTGGAAACACCATATATTTT.

The V gene is TRBV6-1, the J gene TRBJ2-7; no firm D call. Looked up from germline, CDR1 is MNHNS and CDR2 is SASEGT. V shed 8 bases and J shed 3 bases, with 5 bases lying between them. This CDR3 region has 10 residues. CDR3 loop: CASLHYEQYF. Here the CDR3 DNA reads TGTGCCAGCCTTCACTACGAGCAGTACTTC.

The chain links TRBV6-5 to TRBJ2-1; 8 bases map to TRBD2. Trimming at V came to 7 bases and at J to 4 bases, leaving 9 bases not matched to a gene. The CDR3 consists of 15 residues. The V gene's germline CDR1 is MNHEY and CDR2 SVGAGI. CDR3 coding DNA: TGTGCCAGCACCGCTTACGGGGGGGGGTACAATGAGCAGTTCTTC. Amino acids: CASTAYGGGYNEQFF.

This clone has just a few counts. This chain joins TRBV6-4 and TRBJ1-5; D is unclear. V gave up 4 bases and J gave up 4 bases, with 2 bases separating them. The CDR3 sequence is 11 residues long. Germline values: CDR1 MRHNA, CDR2 SNTAGT. The CDR3 reads CASSVNQPQHF. The DNA for the CDR3 is TGTGCCAGCAGTGTTAATCAGCCCCAGCATTTT.

V usage is TRBV29-1 and J usage is TRBJ1-5; no clear D gene. This CDR3 region has 14 residues. V lost 1 base, J lost 6 bases, and 13 bases lay in between. The germline V gene encodes CDR1 SQVTM and CDR2 ANQGSEA. The CDR3 here is CSVEGEGTGQPQHF. Here the CDR3 DNA reads TGCAGCGTTGAAGGGGAGGGAACGGGTCAGCCCCAGCATTTT. The full variable domain, with the rest looked up from reference TRBV29-1 and TRBJ1-5, is SAVISQKPSRDICQRGTSLTIQCQVDSQVTMMFWYRQQPGQSLTLIATANQGSEATYESGFVIDKFPISRPNLTFSTLTVSNMSPEDSSIYLCSVEGEGTGQPQHFGDGTRLSIL.

This clone was seen more than once but under ten times. CDR3 amino acids: CASSPGTGGTEAFF. The DNA for the CDR3 is TGTGCCAGCTCCCCCGGGACAGGGGGGACTGAAGCTTTCTTT. The rearrangement uses TRBV18 and TRBJ1-1, with TRBD1 matching 11 bases. CDR1 and CDR2 (germline): KGHSH, LQKENI. Trimming took 6 bases from V and 5 from J; bases not matched to a gene: 5. The CDR3 contains 14 residues.